Below are 9 T cell receptor beta chains sequenced from a single sample in a study of Graves' ophthalmopathy and Graves' hyperthyroidism. As the template, RNA transcripts were used to amplify TCR beta CDR3 regions. Amplification began with first-round RT-PCR using HTBI primers, then second-round multiplex PCR was performed. Each CDR3 protein gets one entry after TCRdb re-called the multiplex PCR reads with MiXCR. The table records approximately 160,000 distinct CDR3 sequences, 39% of them present only once. Sequencing used peripheral blood. Receptor source: a man aged 25-45 years with Graves' ophthalmopathy.

This clonotype has a count of ten or more. The V and J genes are TRBV12-3 or TRBV12-4 and TRBJ2-2; 7 positions match TRBD2. The CDR3 length is 14 residues. The V and J ends lost 1 base and 5 bases, in that order; junction bases with no gene match: 1. The CDR3 sequence is CASSLGGGTGELFF. DNA of the CDR3: TGTGCCAGCAGTTTAGGGGGGGGAACCGGGGAGCTGTTTTTT.

V is TRBV28 and J is TRBJ2-5; no reliable D call. This CDR3 comprises 12 residues. V was trimmed by 5 bases and J by 5 bases, leaving 9 bases between them. Germline loops: CDR1 MDHEN, CDR2 SYDVKM. The CDR3 spells CASSVVGETQYF. DNA of the CDR3: TGTGCCAGCAGTGTGGTGGGGGAGACCCAGTACTTC.

The V call is TRBV11-1, the J call TRBJ1-3; 7 bases map to TRBD1. Per germline, CDR1 SGHAT and CDR2 FQDESV (reference sequence). This CDR3 is built from 16 residues. With V trimmed by 5 bases and J by 0 bases, 7 bases remained unmatched. CDR3 sequence: CASSARRDSSGNTIYF. The DNA of the CDR3 is TGTGCCAGCAGCGCCCGTCGGGACAGCTCTGGAAACACCATATATTTT.

This clonotype was seen repeatedly, ten times or more. This chain links TRBV5-1 with TRBJ2-5; D not certain. The ends were cut back, 2 bases at V and 1 base at J, with 6 bases in the middle. CDR1 and CDR2 (germline): SGHRS, YFSETQ. The CDR3 runs 13 residues. In nucleotides, the CDR3 is TGCGCCAGCAGCTTTTCAGCCCAAGAGACCCAGTACTTC. This encodes CASSFSAQETQYF.

This chain links TRBV25-1 with TRBJ2-7; D possibly matches TRBD1 or TRBD2 (5 bases each). The CDR3 extends over 12 amino acids. Germline CDR1 and CDR2: MGHDK and SYGVNS. Trimming took 11 bases from V and 3 from J, leaving 14 bases between them. In DNA form, the CDR3 reads TGTGCCCCCAAGGGACCCGTCTACGAGCAGTACTTC. As protein: CAPKGPVYEQYF.

CDR3 nucleotides: TGTGCCCGAGCCGGGACAGGGGGAGAGACCCAGTACTTC. The encoded protein is CARAGTGGETQYF. V is TRBV30 and J is TRBJ2-5, with 11 nucleotides matching TRBD1. The germline CDR1 and CDR2 sequences are GTSNPN and SVGIG (reference sequence). The length of the CDR3 is 13 residues. V shed 8 bases, J shed 4 bases, and the junction held 6 bases outside the gene matches. The variable domain in full, completed from reference TRBV30 and TRBJ2-5, reads SQTIHQWPATLVQPVGSPLSLECTVEGTSNPNLYWYRQAAGRGLQLLFYSVGIGQISSEVPQNLSASRPQDRQFILSSKKLLLSDSGFYLCARAGTGGETQYFGPGTRLLVL.

The rearrangement links TRBV6-5 to TRBJ2-7, with 11 bases identical to TRBD2. Per the germline V gene, CDR1 is MNHEY and CDR2 is SVGAGI. The CDR3 runs 17 residues. Trimming cost V 4 bases and J 5 bases; bases outside gene matches: 13. The CDR3 DNA sequence: TGTGCCAGCAGTTTCCACCGTACTAGCGGGAGTCCAGACGAGCAGTACTTC. Amino acids: CASSFHRTSGSPDEQYF.

This clonotype was recorded a few times. The rearrangement joins TRBV30 to TRBJ1-1; D is uncertain. Germline V gene lookup returns CDR1 GTSNPN and CDR2 SVGIG (reference sequence). The length of the CDR3 is 13 residues. The germline V and J ends were trimmed by 1 base and 0 bases, with 6 bases remaining between them. In DNA form, the CDR3 reads TGTGCCTGGAGTGGGGCAATGAACACTGAAGCTTTCTTT. Encoded protein: CAWSGAMNTEAFF.

V is TRBV12-3 or TRBV12-4 and J is TRBJ2-7, with 7 bases fitting TRBD1. CDR3 size: 15 residues. J lost 5 bases, V lost 2 bases, and 9 bases had no gene match. This chain's CDR3 is CASSLPGQAGDEQYF. For the CDR3, the DNA is TGTGCCAGCAGTTTACCCGGACAGGCGGGCGACGAGCAGTACTTC.